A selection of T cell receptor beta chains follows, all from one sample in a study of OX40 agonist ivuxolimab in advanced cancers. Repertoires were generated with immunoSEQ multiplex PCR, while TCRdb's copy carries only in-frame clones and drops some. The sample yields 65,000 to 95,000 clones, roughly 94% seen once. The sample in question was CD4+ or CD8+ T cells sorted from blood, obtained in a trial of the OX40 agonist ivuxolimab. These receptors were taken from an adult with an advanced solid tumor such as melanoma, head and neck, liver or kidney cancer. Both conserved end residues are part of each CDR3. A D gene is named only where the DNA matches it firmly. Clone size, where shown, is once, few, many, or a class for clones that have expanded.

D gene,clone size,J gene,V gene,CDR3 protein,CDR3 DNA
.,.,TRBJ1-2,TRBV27,CASSLSMSYGYTF,TGTGCCAGCAGTTTATCGATGAGCTATGGCTACACCTTC
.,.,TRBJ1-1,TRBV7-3,CASSLAMNTEAFF,TGTGCCAGCAGCCTCGCAATGAACACTGAAGCTTTCTTT
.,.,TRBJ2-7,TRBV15,CATSRDQYYEQYF,TGTGCCACCAGCAGAGATCAGTACTACGAGCAGTACTTC
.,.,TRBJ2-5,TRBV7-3,CASSYSGTSGETQYF,TGTGCCAGCAGCTACTCCGGGACGTCGGGTGAGACCCAGTACTTC
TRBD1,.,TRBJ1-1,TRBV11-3,CASTIKTQKDRGLDFF,TGTGCCAGCACAATTAAGACTCAAAAGGACAGGGGGCTGGATTTCTTT
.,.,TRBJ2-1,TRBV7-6,CASSLAQDSYNEQFF,TGTGCCAGCAGCTTAGCGCAGGACTCCTACAATGAGCAGTTCTTC
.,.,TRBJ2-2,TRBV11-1,CASSYFTPGELFF,TGTGCCAGCAGCTACTTTACCCCCGGGGAGCTGTTTTTT
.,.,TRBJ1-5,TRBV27,CASSLTGQPQHF,TGTGCCAGCAGTTTAACGGGTCAGCCCCAGCATTTT
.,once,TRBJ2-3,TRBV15,CATSRETGQADTQYF,TGTGCCACCAGCAGGGAGACAGGTCAGGCAGATACGCAGTATTTT
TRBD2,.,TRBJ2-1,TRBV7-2,CASSFQLAGLYNEQFF,TGTGCCAGCAGCTTTCAACTAGCGGGGCTATACAATGAGCAGTTCTTC
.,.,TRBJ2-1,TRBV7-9,CASSLVGARDEQFF,TGTGCCAGCAGCTTAGTTGGCGCCAGGGATGAGCAGTTCTTC
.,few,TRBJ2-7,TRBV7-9,CASSSDSHEQYF,TGTGCCAGCAGCTCGGACAGCCACGAGCAGTACTTC
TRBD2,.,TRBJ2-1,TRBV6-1,CASSEAGDYYNEQFF,TGTGCCAGCAGTGAAGCGGGGGACTATTACAATGAGCAGTTCTTC
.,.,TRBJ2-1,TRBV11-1,CASSLWTQNEQFF,TGTGCCAGCAGCTTGTGGACTCAAAATGAGCAGTTCTTC
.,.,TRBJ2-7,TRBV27,CASSFAGTYEQYF,TGTGCCAGCAGTTTTGCAGGGACGTACGAGCAGTACTTC
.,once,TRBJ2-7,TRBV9,CASSGSSYEQYF,TGTGCCAGCAGCGGCAGCTCCTACGAGCAGTACTTC
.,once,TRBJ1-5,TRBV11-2,CASSLGGGQPQHF,TGTGCCAGCAGCTTAGGGGGAGGTCAGCCCCAGCATTTT
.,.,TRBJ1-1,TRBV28,CASSLSTSGSVIFF,TGTGCCAGCAGCCTTAGTACCTCCGGGAGCGTTATCTTCTTT
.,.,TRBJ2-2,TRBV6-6,CASSWTEGTTGELFF,TGTGCCAGCAGCTGGACAGAGGGTACAACCGGGGAGCTGTTTTTT
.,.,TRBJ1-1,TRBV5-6,CASSLMDTEAFF,TGTGCCAGCAGCTTAATGGACACTGAAGCTTTCTTT
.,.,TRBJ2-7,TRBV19,CASSISAEEHEQYF,TGTGCCAGTAGTATATCAGCAGAGGAACACGAGCAGTACTTC
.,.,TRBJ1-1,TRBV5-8,CASSFPTANTEAFF,TGTGCCAGCAGCTTCCCGACAGCGAACACTGAAGCTTTCTTT
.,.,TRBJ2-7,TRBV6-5,CASSLGEADVDEQYF,TGTGCCAGCAGCCTTGGGGAGGCGGACGTTGACGAGCAGTACTTC
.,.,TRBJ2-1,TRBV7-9,CASSLPGGLGEQFF,TGTGCCAGCAGCCTACCTGGGGGGCTGGGAGAGCAGTTCTTC
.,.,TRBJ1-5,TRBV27,CASSPRGNQPQHF,TGTGCCAGCAGCCCTCGGGGTAATCAGCCCCAGCATTTT
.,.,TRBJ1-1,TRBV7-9,CASSSSGSEAFF,TGTGCCAGCAGCTCTTCCGGTTCTGAAGCTTTCTTT
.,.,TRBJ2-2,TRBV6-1,CASSDSPNTGELFF,TGTGCCAGCAGTGACTCTCCCAACACCGGGGAGCTGTTTTTT
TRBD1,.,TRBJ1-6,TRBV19,CATESGQGISPLHF,TGTGCCACGGAGTCAGGACAGGGCATTTCACCCCTCCACTTT
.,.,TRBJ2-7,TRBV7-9,CASSLVTGVEQYF,TGTGCCAGCAGCTTAGTAACGGGAGTCGAGCAGTACTTC
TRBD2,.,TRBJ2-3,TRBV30,CARTVGAGGQFTDTQYF,TGTGCCCGCACTGTCGGGGCGGGGGGCCAATTCACAGATACGCAGTATTTT
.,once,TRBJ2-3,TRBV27,CASRPSELTTDTQYF,TGTGCCAGCAGACCTTCCGAGTTGACCACAGATACGCAGTATTTT
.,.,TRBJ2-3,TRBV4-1,CASSQAPGTDTQYF,TGCGCCAGCAGCCAAGCCCCCGGCACAGATACGCAGTATTTT
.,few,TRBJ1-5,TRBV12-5,CASGYQFLALSNQPQHF,TGTGCTAGTGGCTACCAGTTTCTGGCTTTGAGCAATCAGCCCCAGCATTTT
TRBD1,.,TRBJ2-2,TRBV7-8,CASSPTGDYTGELFF,TGTGCCAGCAGTCCGACAGGGGATTACACCGGGGAGCTGTTTTTT
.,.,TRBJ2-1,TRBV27,CASNPRLGAEQFF,TGTGCCAGCAACCCTCGACTAGGGGCTGAGCAGTTCTTC
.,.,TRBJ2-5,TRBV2,CASSPRAQETQYF,TGTGCCAGCAGTCCTAGGGCCCAAGAGACCCAGTACTTC
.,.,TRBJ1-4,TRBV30,CAWSVGARELFF,TGTGCCTGGAGTGTGGGGGCAAGGGAACTGTTTTTT
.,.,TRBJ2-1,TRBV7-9,CASSLEGGQHEQFF,TGTGCCAGCAGCTTAGAGGGGGGGCAGCATGAGCAGTTCTTC
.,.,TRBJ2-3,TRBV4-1,CASRGATDTQYF,TGCGCCAGCAGAGGGGCTACAGATACGCAGTATTTT
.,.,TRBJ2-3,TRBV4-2,CASSQAMLASADTQYF,TGTGCCAGCAGCCAAGCTATGCTAGCATCCGCAGATACGCAGTATTTT
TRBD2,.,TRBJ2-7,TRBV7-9,CASSDPLQTSGAYEQYF,TGTGCCAGCAGTGATCCCCTTCAAACTAGCGGAGCCTACGAGCAGTACTTC
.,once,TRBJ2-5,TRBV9,CASSVDREETQYF,TGTGCCAGCAGCGTAGACAGGGAGGAGACCCAGTACTTC
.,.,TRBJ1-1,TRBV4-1,CASRQQALGTEAFF,TGCGCCAGCAGACAACAGGCCCTGGGGACTGAAGCTTTCTTT